This TCR beta chain is drawn from a study of CD8+ T cells in alopecia areata. Background on the study: For the treated group, dosing was oral tofacitinib at 5 to 10 mg twice daily. The share of scalp area affected provided the severity score for treated patients. Study results and caveats: Within the top 100, expanded CD8+ clones significantly decreased with tofacitinib, as did scalp clonality.

Documented treatment: oral pan-JAK inhibitor, 5-10 mg twice daily. Collection of lesional scalp punch biopsies and peripheral blood was performed in alopecia areata patients. Comments on this clone: Its antigen is unknown.

CDR1 is MGHDK and CDR2 is SYGVNS in the germline V gene. The length of the CDR3 is 15 residues. Trimming left V 4 bases short and J 0 bases short, with 9 bases between. RNA was isolated and reverse transcribed to cDNA, the sequencing template. The repertoire was sequenced with immunoSEQ multiplex PCR; TCRdb's copy has only in-frame clones and lacks some. This table holds approximately 210,000 clones, 45% to 65% found once. The sequencing here drew on CD4+ T cells sorted from blood, taken at week 4, from a patient treated with tofacitinib. The sequence came from a human donor with alopecia areata. The V call is TRBV25-1, the J call TRBJ2-2; D not certain. In nucleotides, the CDR3 is TGTGCCAGCAGTGGAACCCGCGCGAACACCGGGGAGCTGTTTTTT. Protein sequence: CASSGTRANTGELFF.